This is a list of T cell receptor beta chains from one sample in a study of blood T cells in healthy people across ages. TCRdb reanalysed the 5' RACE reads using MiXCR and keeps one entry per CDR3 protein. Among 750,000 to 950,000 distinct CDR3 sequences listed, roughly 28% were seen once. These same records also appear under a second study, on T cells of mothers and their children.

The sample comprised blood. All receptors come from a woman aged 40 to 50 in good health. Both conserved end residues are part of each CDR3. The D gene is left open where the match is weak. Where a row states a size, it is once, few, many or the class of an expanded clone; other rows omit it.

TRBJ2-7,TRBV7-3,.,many,TGTGCCAGCAGCACTTCAGCGGGCTACGAGCAGTACTTC,CASSTSAGYEQYF
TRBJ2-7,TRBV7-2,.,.,TGTGCCAGCAGCCCGAACCCTGGGGACGAGCAGTACTTC,CASSPNPGDEQYF
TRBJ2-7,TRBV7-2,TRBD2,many,TGTGCCAGCAGCCCGAGACACTCTAGCGGAGACTACGAGCAGTACTTC,CASSPRHSSGDYEQYF
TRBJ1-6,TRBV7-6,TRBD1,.,TGTGCCAGCAGCTTGGTCCCACAGGGGGCCGGAAATAATTCACCCCTACACTTT,CASSLVPQGAGNNSPLHF
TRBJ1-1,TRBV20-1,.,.,TGCAGTGCTAGATCGGGACTTGAAGCTTTCTTT,CSARSGLEAFF
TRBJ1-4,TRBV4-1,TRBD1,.,TGCGCCAGCAGCCAAGAGTTTAACGGACAGGGTAGAGAAAAACTGTTTTTT,CASSQEFNGQGREKLFF
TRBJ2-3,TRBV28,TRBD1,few,TGTGCCAGCAGTTCGTTGCCGGGACAGGGGTGGACAGATACGCAGTATTTT,CASSSLPGQGWTDTQYF
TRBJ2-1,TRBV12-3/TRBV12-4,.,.,TGTGCCAGCAGCCCTACGGGGACTTCCTACAATGAGCAGTTCTTC,CASSPTGTSYNEQFF
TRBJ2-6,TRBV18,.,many,TGTGCCAGCTCACCCCAGGGTTCTGGGGCCAACGTCCTGACTTTC,CASSPQGSGANVLTF
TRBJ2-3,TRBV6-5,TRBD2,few,TGTGCCAGCAGTTCCCCTAGCGGGGTCAGCACAGATACGCAGTATTTT,CASSSPSGVSTDTQYF
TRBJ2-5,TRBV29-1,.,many,TGCAGCGTTTTCTTGGAGACCCAGTACTTC,CSVFLETQYF
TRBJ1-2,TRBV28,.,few,TGTGCCAGCAGTTTATTCGACAGTTCTAACTATGGCTACACCTTC,CASSLFDSSNYGYTF
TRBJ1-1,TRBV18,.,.,TGTGCCAGCTCACCAGACGGGGGGCTTGGAGCTTTCTTT,CASSPDGGLGAFF
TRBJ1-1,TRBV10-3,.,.,TGTGCCATCAGGACAGACTTGAACACTGAAGCTTTCTTT,CAIRTDLNTEAFF
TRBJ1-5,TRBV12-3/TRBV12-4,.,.,TGTGCCAGCAGTTTAGCCACGACGGTCGCCCAGCATTTT,CASSLATTVAQHF
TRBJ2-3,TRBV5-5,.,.,TGTGCCAGCAGCCGACCTCTACTAGAGACAGATACGCAGTATTTT,CASSRPLLETDTQYF
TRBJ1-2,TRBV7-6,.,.,TGTGCCAGCTTGTTCTCCCCAACATACAGTCTCCGGGGGTGTGGCTACACCTTC,CASLFSPTYSLRGCGYTF
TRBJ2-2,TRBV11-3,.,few,TGTGCCAGCAGCTGGGGTCGAAATACCGGGGAGCTGTTTTTT,CASSWGRNTGELFF
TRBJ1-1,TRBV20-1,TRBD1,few,TGCAGTGCTAGATCCAGGACAGGGGGCTGGATTAACACTGAAGCTTTCTTT,CSARSRTGGWINTEAFF
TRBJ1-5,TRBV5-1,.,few,TGCGCCAGCAGCTACGGGAACAATCAGCCCCAGCATTTT,CASSYGNNQPQHF
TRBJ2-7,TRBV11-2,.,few,TGTGCCAGCAGCTTAGAGTCAAGAGGGCCCTACGAGCAGTACTTC,CASSLESRGPYEQYF
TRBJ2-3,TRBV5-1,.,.,TGCGCCAGCAGCCTGAGTGGGACCGCGGGGACGCAGTATTTT,CASSLSGTAGTQYF
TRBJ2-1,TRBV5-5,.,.,TGTGCCAGCAGCTTGGCACTAGGCTCCTACAATGAGCAGTTCTTC,CASSLALGSYNEQFF
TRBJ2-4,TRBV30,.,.,TGTGCCTGGAGCCTTGGGGGCAGGGAAAAAAACATTCAGTACTTC,CAWSLGGREKNIQYF
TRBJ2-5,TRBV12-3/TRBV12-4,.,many,TGTGCCAGCAGTTTTACTAGCCACGAGACCCAGTACTTC,CASSFTSHETQYF
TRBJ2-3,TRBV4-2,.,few,TGTGCCAGCAGCCAGTTTGAAGGCACAGATACGCAGTATTTT,CASSQFEGTDTQYF
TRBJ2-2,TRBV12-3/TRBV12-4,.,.,TGTGCCAGCAGTTTCGCGCAGGGAACGAACACCGGGGAGCTGTTTTTT,CASSFAQGTNTGELFF
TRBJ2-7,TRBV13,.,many,TGTGCCAGCAGCTTAGGCGTAGACAACCCCTACGAGCAGTACTTC,CASSLGVDNPYEQYF
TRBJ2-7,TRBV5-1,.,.,TGCGCCAGCAGCTCCTCAAGCGGCCCCCAAGAGCAGTACTTC,CASSSSSGPQEQYF
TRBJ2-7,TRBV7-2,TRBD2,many,TGCGCCAGCAGTCCCAGCGGGAGCTCCTACGAGCAGTACTTC,CASSPSGSSYEQYF
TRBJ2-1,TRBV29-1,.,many,TGCAGCGTCGAGGACAACAACAATGAGCAGTTCTTC,CSVEDNNNEQFF
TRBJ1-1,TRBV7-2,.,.,TGTGCCAGCAGTACACAGGCTCGCACTGAGGCTTTCTTT,CASSTQARTEAFF